This TCR beta chain emerged from a study of shared clonotypes between healthy human individuals. Study overall: Used for every donor were three CD4 naive, three CD4 memory, two CD8 naive and one CD8 memory plate. Findings and limits, study-wide: Though the depth was large, rarefaction showed that sorted-subset sequencing was incomplete.

Per germline, CDR1 SGHRS and CDR2 YFSETQ. The junction had 13 bases not matched to a gene; V was cut back by 5 bases and J by 0 bases. CDR3 length: 18 residues. A word on this clone: The antigen is undetermined.

Each subset's genomic DNA was split evenly across several immunoSEQ plates. Sorted-subset replicate PCRs used roughly 220 ng DNA, about 30,000 T cell genomes. Generated by immunoSEQ multiplex PCR, the TCRdb table keeps only in-frame clones and is missing some. This sample carries 950,000 to 1,300,000 clones, around 75% of them seen once, and the ten largest clones take nearly 1.5%. This clonotype was obtained from a man aged 18 to 29 in good health. The chain links TRBV5-1 to TRBJ2-7, with 11 positions matching TRBD1. Sequenced sample: memory CD4+ T cells sorted from blood. Subset defined: CD45RA-negative fraction. This CDR3 is CASRRTGGSGSYSYEQYF. CDR3 DNA: TGCGCCAGCAGACGGACAGGGGGCTCCGGATCTTACTCCTACGAGCAGTACTTC.